These 27 T cell receptor beta chains originate from one sample sequenced in a study of cytomegalovirus exposure and HLA in healthy donors. The PCR was carried out with 60 Vbeta primers and 13 Jbeta primers. Only in-frame clones appear in the TCRdb table, and some are missing; sequencing was by immunoSEQ multiplex PCR. The profile shows about 200,000 clones, roughly four fifths of them singletons. The specimen was PBMCs. The receptors were gathered from a man between 18 and 35 years old in good health and CMV-seronegative.

In this sample, this clone turned up a few times. The chain recombines TRBV27 with TRBJ1-4; maybe TRBD1 (6 bases). The CDR3 length is 16 residues. Germline assignment: CDR1 MNHEY and CDR2 SMNVEV (reference sequence). Trimming stripped 0 bases from V and 3 bases from J, with 11 bases between. The CDR3 protein is CASSLSRQAANEKLFF. CDR3 bases: TGTGCCAGCAGTTTATCCAGACAGGCGGCTAATGAAAAACTGTTTTTT.

Here the CDR3 reads CASSLRQGAGANVLTF. CDR3 DNA sequence: TGTGCCAGCAGCTTAAGACAAGGGGCGGGGGCCAACGTCCTGACTTTC. J is TRBJ2-6 and V is TRBV7-6; a possible D gene is TRBD1 (5 bases). The CDR3 length is 16 residues. V was pared by 2 bases and J by 4 bases, with 12 bases between. CDR1 and CDR2 (germline): SGHVS, FNYEAQ. The full variable domain, in which reference TRBV7-6 and TRBJ2-6 provide the parts outside the CDR3, is GAGVSQSPRYKVTKRGQDVALRCDPISGHVSLYWYRQALGQGPEFLTYFNYEAQQDKSGLPNDRFSAERPEGSISTLTIQRTEQRDSAMYRCASSLRQGAGANVLTFGAGSRLTVL.

A few counts support this clone. The chain combines TRBV27 with TRBJ2-7, with 9 bases aligning to TRBD2. The V gene's germline CDR1 is MNHEY and CDR2 SMNVEV (reference sequence). With V trimmed by 5 bases and J by 5 bases, 10 bases remained unmatched. The CDR3 totals 15 residues. CDR3 loop: CASSLYGLAQNEQYF. Written as DNA, the CDR3 is TGTGCCAGCAGTCTATATGGACTAGCGCAGAACGAGCAGTACTTC.

The count of this clone is one. The CDR3 here is CASSEWGANEKLFF. The CDR3 DNA reads TGTGCCAGCAGTGAGTGGGGAGCTAATGAAAAACTGTTTTTT. This chain links TRBV25-1 with TRBJ1-4; D gene unclear. The V gene's germline CDR1 is MGHDK and CDR2 SYGVNS. V dropped 3 bases and J dropped 3 bases, with 8 bases sitting between them. This CDR3 comprises 14 residues.

The rearrangement joins TRBV11-2 to TRBJ1-1; D unclear. Germline V CDR1 and CDR2: SGHAT, FQNNGV. V was pared by 1 base and J by 1 base, with 13 bases between. This CDR3 is built from 16 residues. The chain's CDR3 is CASSLVGGWENTEAFF. The CDR3 DNA reads TGTGCCAGCAGCTTAGTGGGAGGTTGGGAGAACACTGAAGCTTTCTTT.

The chain carries TRBV7-2 and TRBJ2-2, with 7 bases that match TRBD1. This CDR3 region has 14 residues. The germline V gene has CDR1 SGHTA and CDR2 FQGNSA. The junction had 6 bases not matched to a gene; V was cut back by 5 bases and J by 6 bases. CDR3 nucleotides: TGTGCCAGCAGCATGGGACAGCAACCCGGGGAGCTGTTTTTT. Encoded protein: CASSMGQQPGELFF.

Written as DNA, the CDR3 is TGTGCCAGCTCACCACAGACAGGGTACGAGCAGTACTTC. Protein sequence: CASSPQTGYEQYF. J is TRBJ2-7 and V is TRBV18; 7 bases line up with TRBD1. V was pared by 1 base and J by 4 bases, with 1 base of the junction left unmatched. Germline lookup yields CDR1 KGHSH and CDR2 LQKENI. The CDR3 contains 13 residues.

CDR3 nucleotides: TGCGCCAGCAGCCAAGGAGGTTTAGAGGCTAGCTCCTACAATGAGCAGTTCTTC. It specifies CASSQGGLEASSYNEQFF. The V call is TRBV4-3, the J call TRBJ2-1; D not resolved. Trimming took 1 base from V and 0 from J, leaving 16 bases between them. Germline CDR1 reads LGHNA; CDR2 reads YSLEER. The CDR3 totals 18 residues.

The chain employs TRBV7-2 and TRBJ2-5; weak D call: TRBD1 (5 bases). This CDR3 region has 14 residues. CDR1 and CDR2 from the germline V gene are SGHTA and FQGNSA. V dropped 2 bases and J dropped 9 bases, with 16 bases sitting between them. The CDR3, as DNA: TGTGCCAGCAGCTTATACTATTCCCAAGGGGCCCAGTACTTC. It specifies CASSLYYSQGAQYF.

This clone was seen a handful of times. The CDR3 coding sequence is TGTGCCATCAAGAGGTCCCTAGCGGGGACCGGGGAGCTGTTTTTT. It encodes CAIKRSLAGTGELFF. The V gene is TRBV10-3, the J gene TRBJ2-2; TRBD2 matches at 9 bases. J was trimmed by 5 bases and V by 7 bases; bases with no gene match: 8. CDR3 length equals 15 residues. Germline loops: CDR1 ENHRY, CDR2 SYGVKD.

This clone was counted once. The chain links TRBV6-5 to TRBJ2-7; D is possibly TRBD2 (6 bases). With 3 bases removed from V and 2 bases from J, the gap between germline ends came to 14 bases. The CDR3 sequence is 15 residues long. Germline V gene data show CDR1 as MNHEY and CDR2 as SVGAGI. DNA of the CDR3: TGTGCCAGCAGTTATGAGGCGGGACCCCCCTACGAGCAGTACTTC. Translation gives CASSYEAGPPYEQYF.

The rearrangement uses TRBV13 and TRBJ2-1; D is uncertain. The V end lost 1 base, the J end lost 3 bases, and 10 bases lay between the germline ends. There are 15 residues in the CDR3. CDR1 and CDR2 from the germline V gene are PRHDT and FYEKMQ (reference sequence). CDR3 sequence (DNA): TGTGCCAGCAGCTTAGTACGCCAGCGCTACAATGAGCAGTTCTTC. Residues: CASSLVRQRYNEQFF.

The chain has TRBV2 and TRBJ2-3, with D possibly being TRBD1 (6 bases). The germline CDR1 and CDR2 sequences are SNHLY and FYNNEI. V lost 8 bases to trimming and J lost 2 bases, with 14 bases between them. This CDR3 comprises 14 residues. The CDR3 nucleotides are TGTGCCAGCCACTCCGGGACACCCACAGATACGCAGTATTTT. Protein: CASHSGTPTDTQYF.

The CDR3 region is CASSLAEMEGGFHEQYF. CDR3 in DNA: TGTGCCAGCAGCTTAGCTGAGATGGAAGGGGGCTTCCACGAGCAGTACTTC. The genes are TRBV7-2 and TRBJ2-7; TRBD1 matches at 7 bases. The CDR3 is 17 residues long. V lost 0 bases and J lost 5; bases outside the gene matches: 13. CDR1 is SGHTA, CDR2 FQGNSA, per germline.

Concerning this clone: The germline gene is not matched at one end of the junction; a read error may be the cause. The V gene is TRBV5-5, the J gene TRBJ2-1; D is perhaps TRBD2 (6 bases). The germline CDR1 and CDR2 sequences are SGHKS and YYEKEE (reference sequence). The CDR3 consists of 17 residues. The CDR3, as DNA: TGTGCCGGCAGTTCTGGGTATTCGGGACTCCGTAACAATGAGCAGTTCTTC. Translating gives CAGSSGYSGLRNNEQFF. The whole variable domain, filled in from reference TRBV5-5 and TRBJ2-1, reads DAGVTQSPTHLIKTRGQQVTLRCSPISGHKSVSWYQQVLGQGPQFIFQYYEKEERGRGNFPDRFSARQFPNYSSELNVNALLLGDSALYLCAGSSGYSGLRNNEQFFGPGTRLTVL.

The chain combines TRBV19 with TRBJ2-5; 7 bases match TRBD1. The CDR3 extends over 15 amino acids. With V trimmed by 6 bases and J by 2 bases, 9 bases remained unmatched. The germline CDR1 and CDR2 sequences are LNHDA and SQIVND (reference sequence). The DNA of the CDR3 is TGTGCCAGTAGCTCCCCGTACAGGGGACAAGAGACCCAGTACTTC. Its translation is CASSSPYRGQETQYF.

V usage is TRBV5-1 and J usage is TRBJ2-1; the match to TRBD2 covers 12 bases. J gave up 8 bases and V 3 bases, and 3 bases lay outside the gene matches. From germline, CDR1 is SGHRS and CDR2 YFSETQ. The CDR3 length is 14 residues. CDR3 in DNA: TGCGCCAGCAGCTGGGGACTAGCGGGTGATGAGCAGTTCTTC. Protein: CASSWGLAGDEQFF.

This clone was detected a few times. The gene calls are TRBV7-8 and TRBJ2-7; D gene unclear. Germline loops: CDR1 SGHVS, CDR2 FQNEAQ. V was pared by 4 bases and J by 0 bases, with 16 bases between. This CDR3 comprises 16 residues. CDR3 amino acids: CASSYRWRPRSYEQYF. In DNA, the CDR3 is TGTGCCAGCAGCTACCGATGGAGACCCCGCTCCTACGAGCAGTACTTC.

This chain links TRBV5-1 with TRBJ1-4; tentatively, D is TRBD1 (5 bases). CDR1 is SGHRS, CDR2 YFSETQ, per germline. Between the trimmed V and J ends, which lost 2 bases and 4 bases, there was a span of 24 bases. The length of the CDR3 is 19 residues. The CDR3 region is CASSLYPTTSRQINEKLFF. For the CDR3, the DNA is TGCGCCAGCAGCTTATATCCCACCACATCGAGACAGATTAATGAAAAACTGTTTTTT.

V is TRBV4-3 and J is TRBJ1-3; D ambiguous. CDR1 LGHNA and CDR2 YSLEER come from the germline V gene. This CDR3 has 15 amino acids. V dropped 4 bases and J dropped 0 bases, with 10 bases sitting between them. Written as DNA, the CDR3 is TGCGCCAGCAGCCCTACACTAATCTCTGGAAACACCATATATTTT. As protein: CASSPTLISGNTIYF.

The chain employs TRBV2 and TRBJ1-1; 7 bases match TRBD1. Germline lookup yields CDR1 SNHLY and CDR2 FYNNEI. CDR3 length: 12 residues. The V gene end was trimmed by 6 bases and the J gene end by 8 bases; junction bases not matched to a gene: 6. The CDR3: CASRPADREAFF. Written as DNA, the CDR3 is TGTGCCAGCAGGCCCGCGGACAGGGAAGCTTTCTTT.

This clone has just one count. The rearrangement links TRBV6-6 to TRBJ2-5; TRBD2 might be the D (5 bases). The CDR3 is 15 residues long. In germline, CDR1 is MNHNY, CDR2 SVGAGI (reference sequence). Trimming left V 3 bases short and J 1 base short, with 12 bases between. CDR3 nucleotides: TGTGCCAGCAGTTATAGAGAGGGCGGCCAAGAGACCCAGTACTTC. Its translation: CASSYREGGQETQYF.

The chain employs TRBV28 and TRBJ2-1; 10 positions match TRBD1. The V gene's germline CDR1 is MDHEN and CDR2 SYDVKM. V shed 7 bases, J shed 7 bases, and the junction held 16 bases outside the gene matches. CDR3 length: 17 amino acids. This CDR3 reads CASIPLKTGGLSNEQFF. CDR3 DNA: TGTGCCAGCATTCCACTGAAGACAGGGGGCCTCTCTAATGAGCAGTTCTTC.

The chain has TRBV11-1 and TRBJ2-7; D perhaps matches TRBD1 (5 bases). Germline V gene lookup returns CDR1 SGHAT and CDR2 FQDESV (reference sequence). Trimming took 5 bases from V and 3 from J, leaving 20 bases between them. The CDR3 loop spans 16 amino acids. CDR3 amino acids: CASSTPWGRVNYEQYF. CDR3 coding DNA: TGTGCCAGCAGCACTCCATGGGGCAGAGTAAACTACGAGCAGTACTTC.

The chain combines TRBV5-1 with TRBJ2-3, with TRBD1 as a possible D gene (6 bases). This CDR3 is 16 amino acids long. Germline CDR1 SGHRS, CDR2 YFSETQ. Trimming shortened V by 0 bases and J by 1 base, and 12 bases separated the two germline ends. The CDR3 region is CASSLETGQGTDTQYF. DNA for the CDR3: TGCGCCAGCAGCTTGGAAACAGGGCAAGGCACAGATACGCAGTATTTT. Full variable domain (rest looked up from reference TRBV5-1 and TRBJ2-3): KAGVTQTPRYLIKTRGQQVTLSCSPISGHRSVSWYQQTPGQGLQFLFEYFSETQRNKGNFPGRFSGRQFSNSRSEMNVSTLELGDSALYLCASSLETGQGTDTQYFGPGTRLTVL.

The count of this clone is one. The chain uses TRBV9 and TRBJ2-1; 8 nucleotides align to TRBD2. The ends lost 4 bases at V and 6 bases at J; junction bases unmatched: 3. The CDR3 has 13 amino acids. CDR1 and CDR2 (germline): SGDLS, YYNGEE. As DNA, the CDR3 is TGTGCCAGCAGCTCCGGGACTAGCAATGAGCAGTTCTTC. As protein: CASSSGTSNEQFF.

The chain has TRBV2 and TRBJ1-6, with no clear D. V was pared by 6 bases and J by 10 bases, with 16 bases between. This CDR3 region has 14 residues. Germline lookup yields CDR1 SNHLY and CDR2 FYNNEI. The CDR3 DNA reads TGTGCCAGCAGCCAGTCCCTAGCGTTATCACCCCTCCACTTT. This codes for CASSQSLALSPLHF.